This T cell receptor (beta chain) stems from a study of cytomegalovirus exposure and HLA in healthy donors. 60 Vbeta and 13 Jbeta primers were used in PCR. In the source study's methods: Roughly 76 million unique TCR beta chains, around 11 million of them shared, were counted by a later analysis. Profiled with immunoSEQ multiplex PCR; TCRdb holds only in-frame clones, not every one. V, J and clone size are those of that table, while D and trimming were read from the DNA. The table records approximately 140,000 clones, roughly 73% of them present only once. V was pared by 5 bases and J by 6 bases, with 8 bases between. The CDR3 loop spans 12 amino acids. Per the germline V gene, CDR1 is MNHEY and CDR2 is SMNVEV (reference sequence).

The specimen was PBMCs. This chain links TRBV27 with TRBJ1-5; the D is unclear. This clonotype was sampled from a female donor in good health and CMV-seronegative. The CDR3 sequence is CASSPPGQPQHF. CDR3 DNA: TGTGCCAGCAGTCCACCCGGTCAGCCCCAGCATTTT.